This T cell receptor (beta chain) originates from a study of siplizumab effects on memory and regulatory T cells. The study's findings and limits: Sequences below about 10^-5 frequency were poorly captured. As a result, only a minor fraction of alloreactive clones mapped to unstimulated subsets.

With 0 bases removed from V and 0 bases from J, the gap between germline ends came to 3 bases. The CDR3 extends over 14 amino acids. Germline V gene data show CDR1 as SGHRS and CDR2 as YFSETQ. Only in-frame clones appear in the TCRdb table, and some are missing; sequencing was by immunoSEQ multiplex PCR. The sample has about 120,000 clones, 90% to 95% seen once. Concerning this clone itself: Its antigen remains unidentified.

The sequence came from a human donor in good health. Sequencing input: non-Treg CD4+ T cells sorted from blood. V is TRBV5-1 and J is TRBJ2-2; D remains unclear. CDR3 nucleotide sequence: TGCGCCAGCAGCTTGGCCACGAACACCGGGGAGCTGTTTTTT. Its protein is CASSLATNTGELFF. The whole variable domain, remainder taken from reference TRBV5-1 and TRBJ2-2, is KAGVTQTPRYLIKTRGQQVTLSCSPISGHRSVSWYQQTPGQGLQFLFEYFSETQRNKGNFPGRFSGRQFSNSRSEMNVSTLELGDSALYLCASSLATNTGELFFGEGSRLTVL.